A selection of T cell receptor beta chains follows, all from one sample in a study of human versus mouse CDR3 diversity and MHC coevolution. Assay: immunoSEQ multiplex PCR; the TCRdb copy retains only in-frame clones and omits some. The sample contains around 77,000 clones, around 92% of which appear only once. Source material: naive CD4+ T cells from blood. These receptors were collected from a person between 30 and 69 years old in good health. Both conserved end residues are part of each CDR3. The D gene is left open where the match is weak. Some rows have no size entry. The others give once, few or many, or a class for an expanded clone.

TRBV5-1	TRBJ2-1	.	TRBD2	TGCGCCAGCAGCTTGTTTAGCGGGAGGCCTGAGCAGTTCTTC	CASSLFSGRPEQFF
TRBV5-1	TRBJ2-7	.	TRBD1	TGCGCCAGCAGCGGGGGACAGGGAGGTGAGCAGTACTTC	CASSGGQGGEQYF
TRBV6-5	TRBJ2-5	.	TRBD2	TGTGCCAGCAGTTCCCTAGGGAGGGAGATTGTAGAGACCCAGTACTTC	CASSSLGREIVETQYF
TRBV5-4	TRBJ2-2	once	.	TGTGCCAGCAGCTTGATGGAGTTAGGGGGCACCGGGGAGCTGTTTTTT	CASSLMELGGTGELFF
TRBV29-1	TRBJ2-7	.	TRBD2	TGCAGCGCTGCCTTCTTAAAGGCTAGCGGGAGCTACGAGCAGTACTTC	CSAAFLKASGSYEQYF
TRBV20-1	TRBJ2-1	.	.	TGCAGTGCTAGTATCAATGAGCAGTTCTTC	CSASINEQFF
TRBV19	TRBJ2-7	.	.	TGTGCCAGTAGTACGTCCGGGAGAGGCTCCTACGAGCAGTACTTC	CASSTSGRGSYEQYF
TRBV10-3	TRBJ1-4	.	.	TGTGCCATCAGTGCAGTTGCAACTAATGAAAAACTGTTTTTT	CAISAVATNEKLFF
TRBV7-6	TRBJ1-2	.	TRBD1	TGTGCCAGCACCCTTGGGACAGGGGGCTATGGCTACACCTTC	CASTLGTGGYGYTF
TRBV30	TRBJ2-1	.	TRBD2	TGTGCCTGGAGTGTTGGGGCTAGCGGGAGCTCCTACAATGAGCAGTTCTTC	CAWSVGASGSSYNEQFF
TRBV10-1	TRBJ2-1	.	.	TGCGCCAGCAGTGAAACCGGACATAGCTACAATGAGCAGTTCTTC	CASSETGHSYNEQFF
TRBV28	TRBJ1-6	once	TRBD1	TGTGCCTCCCCGGGGGCAGGGGGGAATAATTCACCCCTCCACTTT	CASPGAGGNNSPLHF
TRBV2	TRBJ2-2	.	.	TGTGCCAGCAGCGCGCCAAGCGGTAGAGATTACACCGGGGAGCTGTTTTTT	CASSAPSGRDYTGELFF
TRBV19	TRBJ1-1	.	TRBD1	TGTGCCACAGCCGGACAGGGGGCTAGGCGGACTGAAGCTTTCTTT	CATAGQGARRTEAFF
TRBV18	TRBJ1-1	.	.	TGTGCCAGCTCACCGCTAACAGAGAACACTGAAGCTTTCTTT	CASSPLTENTEAFF
TRBV18	TRBJ1-5	.	TRBD1	TGTGCCAGCTCCCATCTGGCCATCGGGACAGGGGTTCAGCCCCAGCATTTT	CASSHLAIGTGVQPQHF
TRBV7-9	TRBJ1-1	.	TRBD1	TGTGCCAGCAGCTCCTCAACAGGGGCACCGTCTGCTGAAGCTTTCTTT	CASSSSTGAPSAEAFF
TRBV30	TRBJ2-5	.	.	TGTGCCTGGAAGCTCTACCAAGAGACCCAGTACTTC	CAWKLYQETQYF
TRBV4-1	TRBJ1-4	.	TRBD1	TGCGCCAGCAGCCAAGTTTTCGGGACAGTGAATGAAAAACTGTTTTTT	CASSQVFGTVNEKLFF
TRBV28	TRBJ1-4	.	.	TGTGCCAGCATCTCTGGGGGCTCTGAAAAACTGTTTTTT	CASISGGSEKLFF
TRBV5-1	TRBJ2-5	.	.	TGCGCCAGCAGCTTGGGACCCAGGGTAATACAAGAGACCCAGTACTTC	CASSLGPRVIQETQYF
TRBV30	TRBJ1-1	.	TRBD1	TGTGCCTGGAGACTCCGACAGGGGGCAAGGAACACTGAAGCTTTCTTT	CAWRLRQGARNTEAFF
TRBV9	TRBJ2-1	once	.	TGTGCCAGCAGCGTAGGTTCTGGGCAGGGGAATGAGCAGTTCTTC	CASSVGSGQGNEQFF
TRBV6-1	TRBJ2-3	.	.	TGTGCCAGCAGACCCCCGGCGGGGCAGCTAGATACGCAGTATTTT	CASRPPAGQLDTQYF
TRBV5-4	TRBJ1-6	.	.	TGTGCCAGCAGCTTGGCCGGGAATTCACCCCTCCACTTT	CASSLAGNSPLHF
TRBV6-1	TRBJ1-6	.	.	TGTGCCAGCAGTGAGTGGCAGGGGAATGGTATTAATTCACCCCTCCACTTT	CASSEWQGNGINSPLHF
TRBV30	TRBJ2-3	.	TRBD1	TGTGCCTGGGGGACAGGGGGCACAGATACGCAGTATTTT	CAWGTGGTDTQYF
TRBV10-3	TRBJ2-7	once	.	TGTGCCATCAGTGTCGGAGGTAGTCAGGGACTCCTCTCCTACGAGCAGTACTTC	CAISVGGSQGLLSYEQYF
TRBV7-9	TRBJ1-2	.	TRBD1	TGTGCCAGCAGCCGGGGGCAGGGGGACTATGGCTACACCTTC	CASSRGQGDYGYTF
TRBV6-1	TRBJ1-6	.	.	TGTGCCAGCAGTGATTCCGTAGCGGCACCCCTCCACTTT	CASSDSVAAPLHF
TRBV7-6	TRBJ2-1	.	TRBD2	TGTGCCAGCAGCTTAACGGCGGGGGGGCGGGGTGAGCAGTTCTTC	CASSLTAGGRGEQFF
TRBV27	TRBJ2-1	.	TRBD2	TGTGCCAGCAGTTTCCTCGGACTAGCGGGATTCAATGAGCAGTTCTTC	CASSFLGLAGFNEQFF
TRBV10-3	TRBJ2-7	.	TRBD1	TGTGCCATCAGCCCGACCCCCGGACAGGGGAGCTCCTACGAGCAGTACTTC	CAISPTPGQGSSYEQYF
TRBV2	TRBJ2-1	.	.	TGTGCCAGCAGTGAAGCGGGGGGGCCCTACAATGAGCAGTTCTTC	CASSEAGGPYNEQFF
TRBV5-1	TRBJ2-7	.	.	TGCGCCAGCAGCCTCACTACAGGAACCTACGAGCAGTACTTC	CASSLTTGTYEQYF
TRBV27	TRBJ1-1	.	TRBD1	TGTGCCAGCAGTCTGGGACAGACCATGAACACTGAAGCTTTCTTT	CASSLGQTMNTEAFF
TRBV5-5	TRBJ2-5	.	TRBD2	TGTGCCAGCAGCTCGGGACTAGCGTACCAAGAGACCCAGTACTTC	CASSSGLAYQETQYF
TRBV2	TRBJ2-7	.	TRBD1	TGTGCCGGCGGACAGGACTCCTACGAGCAGTACTTC	CAGGQDSYEQYF
TRBV19	TRBJ2-3	.	TRBD2	TGTGCCAGTAGTGTCCTGAGGGCGGGAGGGTTCAGAGATACGCAGTATTTT	CASSVLRAGGFRDTQYF
TRBV28	TRBJ2-1	.	TRBD1	TGTGCCAGCAGTCAAACCAGGGGGCATGAGCAGTTCTTC	CASSQTRGHEQFF
TRBV2	TRBJ1-2	.	.	TGTGCCAGGTCGGGGGGCGAAGGCTACACCTTC	CARSGGEGYTF
TRBV2	TRBJ2-7	.	TRBD2	TGTGCCAGCAGTGAGGGCCTAGCGGGGACCGAGCAGTACTTC	CASSEGLAGTEQYF
TRBV9	TRBJ1-1	.	.	TGTGCCAGCAGCGTAGAGGGGAGGGGGGTAGCTTTCTTT	CASSVEGRGVAFF
TRBV30	TRBJ2-7	.	TRBD2	TGTGCCTGGAGGAAGACTAGCGGGACAATGGCAACGTGGTACTACGAGCAGTACTTC	CAWRKTSGTMATWYYEQYF
TRBV19	TRBJ2-2	.	.	TGTGCCAGTAGTCCCGGGACATGGAAAACCGGGGAGCTGTTTTTT	CASSPGTWKTGELFF